Shown below are 26 T cell receptor beta chains from a single sample sequenced in a study of T cells after yellow fever vaccination (dated by TCRdb to the late 2010s). The library was obtained by 5' RACE. Sequencing was carried out with an Illumina HiSeq 2500. In-frame beta chains were kept once TCRdb had trimmed the public reads at Q25 with fastp and called clones with MiXCR. Identical CDR3 protein sequences are pooled into one entry, listed with their most common genes and DNA. The sample data list around 590,000 distinct CDR3 sequences, and 12% of these were observed just once. The top ten clones comprise 15% of the sample. This sample's treatment or condition label indicates: live attenuated yellow fever vaccine strain. Here the sequenced sample was PBMCs, taken on the day of the yellow fever booster vaccination. The receptors derive from a man aged 25-40 years who received the YFV17D yellow fever vaccine.

This clonotype was picked up a small number of times. The chain employs TRBV5-4 and TRBJ1-2, with 11 bases fitting TRBD1. There are 15 residues in the CDR3. Germline CDR1 SGHNT, CDR2 YYREEE (reference sequence). J was trimmed by 9 bases and V by 3 bases; bases with no gene match: 10. The CDR3 DNA sequence: TGTGCCAGCAGCTCCACGGGGACAGGGGGTCTTAGCTACACCTTC. Protein sequence: CASSSTGTGGLSYTF. Combining the CDR3 with reference TRBV5-4 and TRBJ1-2 gives the whole variable domain ETGVTQSPTHLIKTRGQQVTLRCSSQSGHNTVSWYQQALGQGPQFIFQYYREEENGRGNFPPRFSGLQFPNYSSELNVNALELDDSALYLCASSSTGTGGLSYTFGSGTRLTVV.

The rearrangement links TRBV15 to TRBJ2-7, with 11 positions matching TRBD2. This CDR3 comprises 15 residues. The junction had 4 bases not matched to a gene; V was cut back by 3 bases and J by 3 bases. CDR1 and CDR2 from the germline V gene are LNHNV and YYDKDF (reference sequence). CDR3 sequence: CATSRPGTSGYEQYF. DNA for the CDR3: TGTGCCACCAGCAGGCCCGGGACTAGCGGCTACGAGCAGTACTTC.

This clonotype was detected only a few times. V usage is TRBV7-2 and J usage is TRBJ1-6; D call uncertain. V shed 6 bases and J shed 0 bases, with 12 bases lying between them. Germline V gene sequence: CDR1 SGHTA, CDR2 FQGNSA. CDR3 length equals 16 residues. As DNA, the CDR3 is TGTGCCAGCAGTTCCTACGTCGGCTCCTATAATTCACCCCTCCACTTT. It encodes CASSSYVGSYNSPLHF.

The sample holds a few counts of this clonotype. The CDR3 here is CASSSRGGFSGTYEQYF. Written as DNA, the CDR3 is TGTGCCAGCAGTTCCCGGGGGGGTTTTAGCGGTACCTACGAGCAGTACTTC. This chain uses TRBV6-5 with TRBJ2-7; 8 bases line up with TRBD2. Per the germline V gene, CDR1 is MNHEY and CDR2 is SVGAGI. The CDR3 has 17 amino acids. J lost 2 bases, V lost 4 bases, and 13 bases had no gene match.

The chain joins TRBV7-2 to TRBJ1-6; TRBD1 is a possible D gene (6 bases). The CDR3 spans 17 residues. V was clipped by 5 bases and J by 10 bases, with 24 bases between them. Germline lookup yields CDR1 SGHTA and CDR2 FQGNSA. Here the CDR3 DNA reads TGTGCCAGCAGCAATTTCAGGACACCGACCACAGGGTCACCCCTCCACTTT. Protein: CASSNFRTPTTGSPLHF.

This clonotype was detected only a few times. The V and J genes are TRBV20-1 and TRBJ2-2; 7 bases line up with TRBD1. Trimming cost V 3 bases and J 7 bases; bases outside gene matches: 8. Germline assignment: CDR1 DFQATT and CDR2 SNEGSKA (reference sequence). The CDR3 has 14 residues. CDR3 in DNA: TGCAGTGCTAGGGCCTCAGGGGGAAGCGGGGAGCTGTTTTTT. Amino acid sequence: CSARASGGSGELFF.

The chain uses TRBV12-3 or TRBV12-4 and TRBJ2-1; the D call may be TRBD1 or TRBD2 (5 bases each). The length of the CDR3 is 15 residues. Between the trimmed V and J ends, which lost 8 bases and 8 bases, there was a span of 22 bases. The CDR3 spells CASSPPGWQGYEQFF. Here the CDR3 DNA reads TGTGCCAGCTCTCCGCCGGGGTGGCAGGGCTATGAGCAGTTCTTC.

The V gene is TRBV14, the J gene TRBJ2-4, with D unresolved. This CDR3 region has 16 residues. The germline CDR1 and CDR2 sequences are SGHDN and FVKESK. Trimming cost V 4 bases and J 2 bases, with 15 bases left between them. CDR3 bases: TGTGCCAGCAGCCGCTCCTGGCGGCTTCCCAAAAACATTCAGTACTTC. Protein sequence: CASSRSWRLPKNIQYF.

The chain employs TRBV7-2 and TRBJ2-1; a possible D gene is TRBD2 (6 bases). The germline V and J ends were trimmed by 5 bases and 4 bases, with 12 bases remaining between them. Germline V gene sequence: CDR1 SGHTA, CDR2 FQGNSA. There are 14 residues in the CDR3. The CDR3 DNA sequence: TGTGCCAGCAGCGCAACTAGCCCTTACAATGAGCAGTTCTTC. Its translation: CASSATSPYNEQFF.

The table lists this clonotype with a few counts. This chain connects TRBV7-9 to TRBJ2-5, with D possibly TRBD1 on 5 matching bases. CDR1 is SEHNR and CDR2 is FQNEAQ in the germline V gene (reference sequence). With 3 bases removed from V and 5 bases from J, the gap between germline ends came to 10 bases. The CDR3 totals 13 residues. CDR3 nucleotides: TGTGCCAGCAGCTTCAAAGGGGTGGAGACCCAGTACTTC. Its protein product is CASSFKGVETQYF. Looking up the rest from reference TRBV7-9 and TRBJ2-5 gives the full variable domain: DTGVSQNPRHKITKRGQNVTFRCDPISEHNRLYWYRQTLGQGPEFLTYFQNEAQLEKSRLLSDRFSAERPKGSFSTLEIQRTEQGDSAMYLCASSFKGVETQYFGPGTRLLVL.

The rearrangement uses TRBV7-2 and TRBJ2-1; D is unclear. Germline-derived CDR1 and CDR2 are SGHTA and FQGNSA. This CDR3 region has 12 residues. V lost 7 bases, J lost 4 bases, and 8 bases lay in between. DNA for the CDR3: TGTGCCAGCACCCAAGCGTACAATGAGCAGTTCTTC. This gives the protein CASTQAYNEQFF. The variable domain in full, completed from reference TRBV7-2 and TRBJ2-1, reads GAGVSQSPSNKVTEKGKDVELRCDPISGHTALYWYRQSLGQGLEFLIYFQGNSAPDKSGLPSDRFSAERTGGSVSTLTIQRTQQEDSAVYLCASTQAYNEQFFGPGTRLTVL.

The CDR3 coding sequence is TGTGCCACCAGCGTGGGGGGGGGACAAGAGACCCAGTACTTC. It is translated as CATSVGGGQETQYF. The rearrangement links TRBV15 to TRBJ2-5; 7 bases fit TRBD2. The V gene end was trimmed by 5 bases and the J gene end by 2 bases; junction bases not matched to a gene: 5. This CDR3 is 14 amino acids long. CDR1 and CDR2 from the germline V gene are LNHNV and YYDKDF (reference sequence). Complete variable domain (other parts from reference TRBV15 and TRBJ2-5): DAMVIQNPRYQVTQFGKPVTLSCSQTLNHNVMYWYQQKSSQAPKLLFHYYDKDFNNEADTPDNFQSRRPNTSFCFLDIRSPGLGDTAMYLCATSVGGGQETQYFGPGTRLLVL.

The table lists this clonotype with a few counts. The chain recombines TRBV12-3 or TRBV12-4 with TRBJ2-5; TRBD2 matches at 12 bases. V gave up 5 bases and J gave up 10 bases; unmatched junction bases: 14. The CDR3 has 16 amino acids. The DNA of the CDR3 is TGTGCCAGCAGTCGGACTAGCGGGAACACGGGGTCTGTCCAGTACTTC. This sequence encodes CASSRTSGNTGSVQYF.

A few counts support this clonotype. The V and J genes are TRBV2 and TRBJ1-5, with D uncertain. CDR1 and CDR2 (germline): SNHLY, FYNNEI. The CDR3 totals 16 residues. V lost 2 bases to trimming and J lost 0 bases, with 11 bases between them. The CDR3 DNA reads TGTGCCAGCAGTGAACGAGGTCTATATAGCAATCAGCCCCAGCATTTT. Amino acid sequence: CASSERGLYSNQPQHF.

The chain is built from TRBV4-3 and TRBJ2-6; 10 nucleotides line up with TRBD1. This CDR3 comprises 15 residues. After removal of 4 bases from V and 8 bases from J, the junction contained 5 bases not matched to a gene. CDR1 is LGHNA, CDR2 YSLEER, per germline. CDR3 nucleotides: TGCGCCAGCAGCCGGGACAGGGGTAGATCCAACGTCCTGACTTTC. This encodes CASSRDRGRSNVLTF.

The V call is TRBV4-3, the J call TRBJ2-2; D is ambiguous. Germline lookup yields CDR1 LGHNA and CDR2 YSLEER. The length of the CDR3 is 12 residues. V was clipped by 4 bases and J by 7 bases, with 7 bases between them. CDR3 bases: TGCGCCAGCAGCCGGCGAAGCGGGGAGCTGTTTTTT. Translated, it gives CASSRRSGELFF.

This clonotype was counted ten times or more. The chain uses TRBV7-2 and TRBJ2-1; possibly TRBD1 or TRBD2 for D (5 bases each). Germline loops: CDR1 SGHTA, CDR2 FQGNSA. V shed 5 bases and J shed 10 bases, with 21 bases lying between them. The CDR3 has 15 residues. CDR3 protein: CASSLRHGRGGEQFF. The CDR3 region has the DNA TGTGCCAGCAGCCTTAGGCACGGACGGGGCGGAGAGCAGTTCTTC.

Only a few counts were recorded for this clonotype. The chain carries TRBV4-3 and TRBJ1-1; no definite D call. In germline, CDR1 is LGHNA, CDR2 YSLEER. This CDR3 contains 15 residues. The V gene lost 0 bases and the J gene lost 8 bases, with 16 bases spanning the gap. The CDR3 sequence is CASSQDEGRTAEAFF. CDR3 nucleotide sequence: TGCGCCAGCAGCCAAGATGAAGGGCGCACGGCAGAAGCTTTCTTT.

This clonotype was observed a few times. V is TRBV12-5 and J is TRBJ2-1; D uncertain. This CDR3 spans 14 amino acids. From germline, CDR1 is LGHNT and CDR2 FRNRAP. Trimming left V 2 bases short and J 6 bases short, with 11 bases between. CDR3 bases: TGTGCTAGTGGTTTGAACAGCCCGCTCAATGAGCAGTTCTTC. It encodes CASGLNSPLNEQFF.

This chain connects TRBV6-5 to TRBJ2-7; a possible D gene is TRBD1 (5 bases). The V end lost 6 bases, the J end lost 3 bases, and 6 bases lay between the germline ends. CDR1 is MNHEY and CDR2 is SVGAGI in the germline V gene. This CDR3 has 11 amino acids. DNA for the CDR3: TGTGCCAGCAGACAGGACTACGAGCAGTACTTC. This gives the protein CASRQDYEQYF.

Only a few counts were recorded for this clonotype. This rearrangement joins TRBV12-3 or TRBV12-4 to TRBJ1-5; D perhaps matches TRBD1 (5 bases). The CDR3 is 13 residues long. V was cut by 8 bases and J by 5 bases, with 13 bases left in between. The CDR3 bases are TGTGCCAGCCACAGGTTATGGGATCAGCCCCAGCATTTT. Translated: CASHRLWDQPQHF.

V and J are TRBV6-5 and TRBJ1-5, with 9 bases lining up with TRBD1. The CDR3 is 14 residues long. CDR1 is MNHEY, CDR2 SVGAGI, per germline. J lost 8 bases, V lost 4 bases, and 6 bases had no gene match. CDR3 nucleotides: TGTGCCAGCAGTTTTGGGACAGGGAAGGAGCCCCAGCATTTT. It yields the protein CASSFGTGKEPQHF.

This clonotype has just a few counts. V and J are TRBV28 and TRBJ2-7, with 10 bases aligning to TRBD2. The CDR3 has 15 residues. J lost 3 bases, V lost 5 bases, and 7 bases had no gene match. Germline CDR1 is MDHEN and CDR2 is SYDVKM. This CDR3 is CASSELAGARYEQYF. The CDR3 nucleotides read TGTGCCAGCAGTGAGCTAGCGGGAGCGCGCTACGAGCAGTACTTC.

CDR3 DNA: TGCGCCAGCAGCGTCGGGACTAGCAATGAGCAGTTCTTC. This gives the protein CASSVGTSNEQFF. V usage is TRBV5-1 and J usage is TRBJ2-1; 8 bases are shared with TRBD2. The CDR3 consists of 13 residues. Per the germline V gene, CDR1 is SGHRS and CDR2 is YFSETQ. After removal of 4 bases from V and 6 bases from J, the junction contained 3 bases not matched to a gene.

This clonotype was counted only a few times. The rearrangement uses TRBV6-1 and TRBJ1-1; D possibly corresponds to TRBD1 (6 bases). The CDR3 sequence is 15 residues long. Germline CDR1 reads MNHNS; CDR2 reads SASEGT. Trimming stripped 7 bases from V and 10 bases from J, with 25 bases between. CDR3 DNA: TGTGCCAGCATTGGCATGGGAGGACAGACCACCGTAGCTTTCTTT. It codes for CASIGMGGQTTVAFF.

This clonotype was seen more than once but under ten times. The rearrangement joins TRBV7-2 to TRBJ1-1; perhaps TRBD1 as D (5 bases). CDR3 length: 15 residues. V gave up 1 base and J gave up 6 bases, with 15 bases separating them. CDR1 is SGHTA, CDR2 FQGNSA, per germline. The CDR3 spells CASSLGLGHPAEAFF. CDR3 sequence (DNA): TGTGCCAGCAGCTTAGGCCTGGGGCACCCAGCTGAAGCTTTCTTT.